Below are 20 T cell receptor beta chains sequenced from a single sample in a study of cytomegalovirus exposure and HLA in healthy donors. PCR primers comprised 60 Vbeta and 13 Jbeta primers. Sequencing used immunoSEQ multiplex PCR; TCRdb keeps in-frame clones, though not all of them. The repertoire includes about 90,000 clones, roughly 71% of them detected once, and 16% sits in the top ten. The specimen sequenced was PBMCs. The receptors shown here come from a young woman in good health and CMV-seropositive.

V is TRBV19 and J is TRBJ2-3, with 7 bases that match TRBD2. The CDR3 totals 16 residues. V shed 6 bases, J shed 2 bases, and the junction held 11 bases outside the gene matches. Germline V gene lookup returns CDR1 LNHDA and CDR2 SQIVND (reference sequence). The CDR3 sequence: CASSNPGGSATDTQYF. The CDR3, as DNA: TGTGCCAGTAGCAACCCAGGCGGGAGTGCCACAGATACGCAGTATTTT.

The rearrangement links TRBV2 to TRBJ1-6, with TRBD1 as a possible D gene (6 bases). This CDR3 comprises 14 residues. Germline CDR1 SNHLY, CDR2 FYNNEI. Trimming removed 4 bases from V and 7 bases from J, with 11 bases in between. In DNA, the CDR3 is TGTGCCAGCAGTGCGGGGACACCGAATTCACCCCTCCACTTT. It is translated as CASSAGTPNSPLHF.

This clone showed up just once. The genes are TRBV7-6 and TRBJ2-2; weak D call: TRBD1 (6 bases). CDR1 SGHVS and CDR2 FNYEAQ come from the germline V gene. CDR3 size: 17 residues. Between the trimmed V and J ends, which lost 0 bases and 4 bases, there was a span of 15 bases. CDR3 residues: CASSLARTGISTGELFF. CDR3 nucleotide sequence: TGTGCCAGCAGCTTAGCGAGAACAGGGATTAGCACCGGGGAGCTGTTTTTT. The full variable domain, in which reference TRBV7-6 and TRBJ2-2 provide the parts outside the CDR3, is GAGVSQSPRYKVTKRGQDVALRCDPISGHVSLYWYRQALGQGPEFLTYFNYEAQQDKSGLPNDRFSAERPEGSISTLTIQRTEQRDSAMYRCASSLARTGISTGELFFGEGSRLTVL.

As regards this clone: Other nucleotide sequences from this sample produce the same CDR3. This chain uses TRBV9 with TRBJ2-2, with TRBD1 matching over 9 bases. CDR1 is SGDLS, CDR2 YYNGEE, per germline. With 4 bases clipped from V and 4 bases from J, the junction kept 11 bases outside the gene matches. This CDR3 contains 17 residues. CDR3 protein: CASSHKQGALSTGELFF. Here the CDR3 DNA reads TGTGCCAGCAGCCATAAACAGGGGGCGCTGAGCACCGGGGAGCTGTTTTTT.

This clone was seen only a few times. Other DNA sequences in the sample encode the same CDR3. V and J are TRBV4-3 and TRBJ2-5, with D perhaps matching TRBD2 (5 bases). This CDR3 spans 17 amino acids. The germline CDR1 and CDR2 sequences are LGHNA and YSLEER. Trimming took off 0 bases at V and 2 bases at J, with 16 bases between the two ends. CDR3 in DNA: TGCGCCAGCAGCCAAGACGGAGGCAGACTGCCTCAAGAGACCCAGTACTTC. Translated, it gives CASSQDGGRLPQETQYF.

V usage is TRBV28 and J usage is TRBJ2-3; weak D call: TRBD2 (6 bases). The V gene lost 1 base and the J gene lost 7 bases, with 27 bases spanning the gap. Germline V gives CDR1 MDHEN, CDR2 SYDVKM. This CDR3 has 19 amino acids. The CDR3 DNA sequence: TGTGCCAGCAGTTTATCCTACCTAGCGCGAGGGCCAGATGCAAATACGCAGTATTTT. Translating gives CASSLSYLARGPDANTQYF. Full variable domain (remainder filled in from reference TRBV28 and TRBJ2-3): DVKVTQSSRYLVKRTGEKVFLECVQDMDHENMFWYRQDPGLGLRLIYFSYDVKMKEKGDIPEGYSVSREKKERFSLILESASTNQTSMYLCASSLSYLARGPDANTQYFGPGTRLTVL.

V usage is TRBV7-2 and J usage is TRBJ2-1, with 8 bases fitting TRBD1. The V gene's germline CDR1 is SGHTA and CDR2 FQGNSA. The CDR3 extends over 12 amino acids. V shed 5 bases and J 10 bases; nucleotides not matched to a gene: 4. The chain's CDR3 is CASSDRDREQFF. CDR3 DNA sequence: TGTGCCAGCAGCGACCGGGACAGGGAGCAGTTCTTC.

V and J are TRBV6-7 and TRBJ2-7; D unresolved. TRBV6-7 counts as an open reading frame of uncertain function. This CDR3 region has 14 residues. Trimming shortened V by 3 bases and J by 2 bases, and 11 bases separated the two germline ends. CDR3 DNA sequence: TGTGCCAGCAGTTATTTCCAAACTACCTACGAGCAGTACTTC. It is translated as CASSYFQTTYEQYF.

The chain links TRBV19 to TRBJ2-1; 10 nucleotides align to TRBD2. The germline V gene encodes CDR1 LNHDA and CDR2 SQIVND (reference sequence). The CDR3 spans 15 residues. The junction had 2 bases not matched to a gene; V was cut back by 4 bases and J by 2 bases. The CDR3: CASSKTSGAYNEQFF. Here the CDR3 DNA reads TGTGCCAGTAGTAAAACTAGCGGGGCCTACAATGAGCAGTTCTTC.

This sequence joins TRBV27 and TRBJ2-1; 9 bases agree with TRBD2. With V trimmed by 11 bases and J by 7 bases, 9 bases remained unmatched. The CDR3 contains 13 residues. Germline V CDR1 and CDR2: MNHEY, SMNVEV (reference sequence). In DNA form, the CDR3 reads TGTGCCTCCCAGCGGGGGGCCCGGAATGAGCAGTTCTTC. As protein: CASQRGARNEQFF.

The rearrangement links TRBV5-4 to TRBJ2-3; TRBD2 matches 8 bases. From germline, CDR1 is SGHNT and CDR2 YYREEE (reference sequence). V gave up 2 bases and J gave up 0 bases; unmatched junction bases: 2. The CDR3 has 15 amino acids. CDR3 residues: CASSFLAGSTDTQYF. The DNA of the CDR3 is TGTGCCAGCAGCTTCTTAGCGGGGAGCACAGATACGCAGTATTTT.

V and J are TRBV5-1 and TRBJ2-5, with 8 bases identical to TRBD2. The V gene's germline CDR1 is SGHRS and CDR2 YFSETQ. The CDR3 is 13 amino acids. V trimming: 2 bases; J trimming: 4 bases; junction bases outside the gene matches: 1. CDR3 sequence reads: CASSFAGGETQYF. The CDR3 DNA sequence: TGCGCCAGCAGCTTTGCGGGGGGAGAGACCCAGTACTTC.

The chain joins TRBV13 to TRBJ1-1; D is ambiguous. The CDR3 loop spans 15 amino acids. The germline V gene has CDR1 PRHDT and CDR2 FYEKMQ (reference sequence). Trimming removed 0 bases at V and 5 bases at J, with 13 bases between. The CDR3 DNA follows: TGTGCCAGCAGCTTAGGTCGGCGGGAGTTGACTGAAGCTTTCTTT. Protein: CASSLGRRELTEAFF. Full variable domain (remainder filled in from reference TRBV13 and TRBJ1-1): AAGVIQSPRHLIKEKRETATLKCYPIPRHDTVYWYQQGPGQDPQFLISFYEKMQSDKGSIPDRFSAQQFSDYHSELNMSSLELGDSALYFCASSLGRRELTEAFFGQGTRLTVV.

CDR3 DNA: TGCGCCAGCAGCCCGTTAGCGGCAGGGCTCTACGAGCAGTACTTC. This sequence encodes CASSPLAAGLYEQYF. The chain couples TRBV5-1 to TRBJ2-7; D possibly corresponds to TRBD2 (6 bases). Germline CDR1 is SGHRS and CDR2 is YFSETQ. CDR3 length equals 15 residues. The V gene lost 4 bases and the J gene lost 3 bases, with 17 bases spanning the gap.

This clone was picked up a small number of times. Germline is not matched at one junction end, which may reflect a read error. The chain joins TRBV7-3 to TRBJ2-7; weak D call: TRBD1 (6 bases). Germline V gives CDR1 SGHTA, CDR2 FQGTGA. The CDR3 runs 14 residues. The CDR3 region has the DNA TGTGCTAGCAGCTTGGCAGGGGCCGGCAGCGAGCAGTACTTC. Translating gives CASSLAGAGSEQYF.

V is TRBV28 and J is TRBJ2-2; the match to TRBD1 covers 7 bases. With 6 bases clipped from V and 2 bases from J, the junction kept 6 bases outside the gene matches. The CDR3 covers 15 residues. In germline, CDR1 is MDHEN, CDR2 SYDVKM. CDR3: CASSYDRDNTGELFF. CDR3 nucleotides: TGTGCCAGCAGCTACGACAGGGACAACACCGGGGAGCTGTTTTTT.

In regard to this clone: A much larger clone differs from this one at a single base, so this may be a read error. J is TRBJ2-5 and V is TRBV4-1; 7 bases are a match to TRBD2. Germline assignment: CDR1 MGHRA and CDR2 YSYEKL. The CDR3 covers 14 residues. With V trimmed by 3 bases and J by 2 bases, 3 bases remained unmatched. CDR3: CASSHLSGQETQYF. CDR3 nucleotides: TGCGCCAGCAGCCACCTTAGCGGGCAAGAGACCCAGTACTTC.

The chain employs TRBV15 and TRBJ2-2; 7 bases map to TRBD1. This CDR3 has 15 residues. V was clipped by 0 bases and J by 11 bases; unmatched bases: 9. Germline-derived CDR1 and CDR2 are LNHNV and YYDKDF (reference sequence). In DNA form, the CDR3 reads TGTGCCACCAGCAGAGAGGGGACAGCCCCGCGCGAGCTGTTTTTT. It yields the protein CATSREGTAPRELFF.

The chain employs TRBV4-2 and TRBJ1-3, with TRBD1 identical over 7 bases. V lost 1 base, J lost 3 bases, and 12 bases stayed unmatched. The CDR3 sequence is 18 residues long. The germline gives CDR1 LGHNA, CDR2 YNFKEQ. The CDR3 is CASSQGLGRGQNGNTIYF. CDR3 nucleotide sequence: TGTGCCAGCAGCCAAGGTCTGGGTAGGGGGCAAAATGGAAACACCATATATTTT.

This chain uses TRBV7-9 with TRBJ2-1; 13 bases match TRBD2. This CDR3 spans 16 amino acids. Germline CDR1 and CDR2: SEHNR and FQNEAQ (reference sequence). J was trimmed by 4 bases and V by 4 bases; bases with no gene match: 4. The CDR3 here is CASSWGLAGMYNEQFF. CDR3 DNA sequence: TGTGCCAGCAGCTGGGGACTAGCGGGGATGTACAATGAGCAGTTCTTC.